What follows are 13 T cell receptor beta chains derived from one specimen sequenced in a study of CD8+CD57+ T cells in acquired aplastic anemia. It was genomic DNA that served as the template for profiling TCR beta VDJ and CDR3. TCRdb processed the reads anew with MiXCR; each CDR3 protein has one entry. Of some 170,000 distinct CDR3 sequences listed, roughly 40% are singletons. The sequenced material came from sorted CD4+, CD8+, or CD8+CD57+ T cells (not recorded which) from PBMCs. These receptors all come from a human donor in good health.

Turning to this clonotype: With a much larger clone just one base away, this may be a read error. The chain carries TRBV6-5 and TRBJ1-1; the D is unclear. V lost 0 bases and J 11 bases, leaving 13 bases between the germline ends. The germline V gene encodes CDR1 MNHEY and CDR2 SVGAGI. The CDR3 runs to 13 residues. CDR3 sequence: CASSYSLAVDAFF. The CDR3 nucleotides read TGTGCCAGCAGTTACTCTCTGGCAGTGGATGCTTTCTTT.

This clonotype was counted ten times or more. V usage is TRBV10-3 and J usage is TRBJ2-3; either TRBD1 or TRBD2 may fit D (7 bases each). V was cut by 2 bases and J by 2 bases, with 14 bases left in between. The V gene's germline CDR1 is ENHRY and CDR2 SYGVKD. CDR3 length: 16 residues. The CDR3 loop is CAISELRGGPTDTQYF. The CDR3, as DNA: TGTGCCATCAGTGAGCTCAGGGGGGGCCCCACAGATACGCAGTATTTT.

As DNA, the CDR3 is TGTGCCAGTAGCATCCCGACAGGGCCCTACGAGCAGTACTTC. Its protein product is CASSIPTGPYEQYF. This chain links TRBV19 with TRBJ2-7, with 7 bases that match TRBD1. Per germline, CDR1 LNHDA and CDR2 SQIVND (reference sequence). The junction had 7 bases not matched to a gene; V was cut back by 6 bases and J by 2 bases. CDR3 size: 14 residues.

This clonotype has a single count. The gene calls are TRBV19 and TRBJ2-2; a weak D match, TRBD1 (5 bases). Per germline, CDR1 LNHDA and CDR2 SQIVND (reference sequence). Between the trimmed V and J ends, which lost 1 base and 5 bases, there was a span of 11 bases. The CDR3 spans 15 residues. This CDR3 is CASSIGRVITGELFF. Here the CDR3 DNA reads TGTGCCAGTAGTATAGGCAGGGTGATTACCGGGGAGCTGTTTTTT.

With regard to this clonotype: Since the CDR3 does not end with the conserved phenylalanine or tryptophan, this likely comes from a read error. The gene calls are TRBV29-1 and TRBJ1-2, with D uncertain. CDR3 size: 14 residues. Germline CDR1 is SQVTM and CDR2 is ANQGSEA. The V end was cut by 0 bases, the J end by 4 bases, with 12 bases between. The CDR3 region is CSVEDLGFPYGYTL. CDR3 nucleotides: TGCAGCGTTGAAGACCTCGGATTCCCCTATGGCTACACCCTC.

Ten or more counts support this clonotype. A junction boundary mismatches the germline segment, possibly from a read error. The rearrangement links TRBV7-7 to TRBJ2-5; 7 bases are shared with TRBD2. Germline V gene lookup returns CDR1 SSHAT and CDR2 FNYEAQ (reference sequence). The CDR3 sequence is 15 residues long. In DNA form, the CDR3 reads TGTGCTAGCAGCTTAGTGGGAGGGAAAGGGGAGACCCAGTACTTC. Translating it yields CASSLVGGKGETQYF.

This clonotype was recorded many times. The V gene is TRBV12-3 or TRBV12-4, the J gene TRBJ1-2, with unresolved D. V was pared by 5 bases and J by 4 bases, with 11 bases between. This CDR3 is built from 13 residues. Here the CDR3 reads CASSTRTVYGYTF. The DNA of the CDR3 is TGTGCCAGCAGTACAAGGACGGTCTATGGCTACACCTTC.

V is TRBV15 and J is TRBJ1-4; 11 bases match TRBD1. The CDR3 runs 13 residues. Trimming took 8 bases from V and 8 from J; bases not matched to a gene: 4. In germline, CDR1 is LNHNV, CDR2 YYDKDF (reference sequence). The CDR3 sequence: CATGRDRGEKLFF. The CDR3 bases are TGTGCCACCGGACGGGACAGGGGGGAAAAACTGTTTTTT.

This clonotype was observed at least ten times. This sequence joins TRBV20-1 and TRBJ1-5, with D possibly being TRBD1 (5 bases). CDR1 DFQATT and CDR2 SNEGSKA come from the germline V gene (reference sequence). Trimming took 4 bases from V and 0 from J, leaving 16 bases between them. The CDR3 loop spans 16 amino acids. The CDR3 loop reads CSAIPSKGPSNQPQHF. The CDR3 region has the DNA TGCAGTGCTATCCCATCAAAGGGACCTAGCAATCAGCCCCAGCATTTT.

The sample holds many counts of this clonotype. The V gene is TRBV12-3 or TRBV12-4, the J gene TRBJ1-2, with 7 positions matching TRBD1. The V gene end was trimmed by 6 bases and the J gene end by 5 bases; junction bases not matched to a gene: 9. The CDR3 consists of 14 residues. The CDR3 sequence: CASRQRGLVYGYTF. The CDR3 nucleotides read TGTGCCAGCAGGCAGAGGGGGCTCGTATATGGCTACACCTTC.

Comments on this clonotype: This may be a read error: a much more frequent sequence differs by one nucleotide. The chain combines TRBV19 with TRBJ2-1; 15 bases map to TRBD2. The CDR3 is 18 amino acids. Germline V gene sequence: CDR1 LNHDA, CDR2 SQIVND (reference sequence). CDR3 region: CASSPGLAGGRSYNERFF. The CDR3 nucleotides are TGTGCCAGTAGCCCGGGACTAGCGGGAGGAAGGTCCTACAATGAGCGGTTCTTC.

CDR3 amino acids: CASSSPSGNGYTF. CDR3 in DNA: TGCGCCAGCAGCTCCCCCAGCGGAAATGGCTACACCTTC. The chain has TRBV5-1 and TRBJ1-2; D is unresolved. Germline V lookup: CDR1 SGHRS, CDR2 YFSETQ. V was trimmed by 3 bases and J by 6 bases, leaving 12 bases between them. The CDR3 totals 13 residues.

This clonotype has at least ten counts. The chain carries TRBV12-3 or TRBV12-4 and TRBJ2-6; TRBD1 matches at 7 bases. This CDR3 is built from 14 residues. The V gene end was trimmed by 8 bases and the J gene end by 1 base; junction bases not matched to a gene: 2. CDR3 loop: CASLQGSGANVLTF. The CDR3 DNA is TGTGCCAGCTTACAGGGGTCTGGGGCCAACGTCCTGACTTTC.